This T cell receptor beta chain was captured by sequencing in a study of blood T cell repertoires in COVID-19 (dated by TCRdb to the early 2020s). About the full investigation: Collaborator samples came from the United States, Italy and Spain and covered acute and convalescent phases of COVID-19. A de-identified subject ID, COVID-19 status, age in years and sex were almost always included in the sample metadata. Samples were obtained from the ongoing ImmuneRACE study (first 160 participants) and from 1,254 subjects provided by 6 global collaborators. Where available, HLA class I and class II types were obtained from metadata supplied by the sample provider rather than from assay-based typing. A freely available public database, intended as a resource for researchers studying the immune response to SARS-CoV-2, is where the repertoires were released. The material from the prospective study consisted of cDNA or gDNA derived from T cells, B-cell-depleted T cells, or PBMCs. The dataset comprised deeply sampled blood TCRbeta repertoires from subjects exposed to, actively infected with, or recovered from COVID-19.

Here is what the overall study found, with its caveats: How much clinical and demographic metadata was included differed by source and by participant, and the metadata was provided uncurated.

This clone was seen only once. The specificity of this receptor is unknown. No per-base quality is available; no much larger clone lies one base away. One collaborating source in Seattle enrolled patients while the patients were actively infected and followed the patients over time throughout the course of disease. Each collaborating institution followed its own protocols to collect whole blood in K2EDTA tubes. For TCRbeta analysis, collaborators shipped samples as frozen whole blood, isolated PBMCs, or DNA extracted from either of those sample types. TCRbeta CDR3 regions were amplified from genomic DNA using the immunoSEQ Assay, a bias-controlled multiplex PCR. Per the source publication's procedure: The number of nucleated cells in each sample was estimated by amplification of reference gene primers within the assay. Sequence reads were collapsed and filtered to measure the absolute abundance of every unique TCRbeta CDR3 rearrangement. Productive Simpson clonality was computed per sample as the square root of Simpson's diversity index over productive rearrangements. TCRdb carries this immuneACCESS record with in-frame sequences only. Its versions omit some clonotypes, under half of them owing to an unresolved V gene in the studies checked, with the rest unexplained. The V and J calls and clone size are taken from that table; D and trimming were inferred from the DNA. This sample gives under 400,000 clones in total; approximately 89% of them show up just once. The ten largest clones represent 3.9% of the sample.

V gives up 0 bases and J gives up 6 bases, and the segment between their germline ends measures 8 bases. From the germline V gene, CDR1 is KGHSH and CDR2 is LQKENI. From its cysteine to its phenylalanine, the CDR3 spans 13 amino acids. The read is trimmed to its CDR3 DNA, 39 bases read in frame from base 1. This receptor was obtained from a woman aged 60-75 years with COVID-19, enrolled during active disease. The source material was peripheral blood. The V and J segments used are TRBV18 and TRBJ1-2; the D gene cannot be named for sure. The DNA sequence reads TGTGCCAGCTCACCACCGGAGAGGGATGGCTACACCTTC. Translated, it gives CASSPPERDGYTF.